This T cell receptor beta chain was found in a study of type 1 and type 2 diabetes patients. Study summary: Donors were type 1 diabetes, type 2 diabetes, or nondiabetic controls.

There are a few counts of this clonotype. Antigen specificity is unknown. The CDR3 totals 15 residues. Losses at the gene ends were 3 bases for V and 0 bases for J; bases not matched to a gene: 5. The V gene's germline CDR1 is LNHNV and CDR2 YYDKDF (reference sequence). Amplification started from genomic DNA. Amplification of the beta chain CDR3 used 30 forward and 13 reverse multiplex primers. TCRdb processed the multiplex PCR reads anew with MiXCR; each CDR3 protein has one entry. The data hold a few hundred thousand distinct CDR3 sequences, with around 47% observed a single time. The study, taken as a whole, reports: Between type 2 diabetes and control samples, V and J usage averaged around 0.97 correlation. In CD4+ and CD8+ T cells, type 2 diabetes diversity exceeded type 1.

The sample consisted of peripheral blood mononuclear cells (PBMCs). This rearrangement joins TRBV15 to TRBJ2-7; 7 bases match TRBD1. The source of this sequence is a man aged 18 to 29 with type 2 diabetes. The CDR3 sequence: CATSRRDRLSYEQYF. CDR3 coding DNA: TGTGCCACCAGCAGGAGGGACAGACTCTCCTACGAGCAGTACTTC.